Shown below are 15 T cell receptor beta chains from a single sample sequenced in a study of T-cell reconstitution after alpha-beta-depleted transplantation in children. The library targeted TCRbeta and was prepared with unique molecular identifiers. MiXCR was run by TCRdb on the PCR reads, yielding one entry per CDR3 protein. This sample yields around 700,000 distinct CDR3 sequences, of which roughly 14% are seen a single time; about 0.79% belongs to the top ten. The specimen comprised PBMCs, sampled before TCRalphabeta/CD19-depleted stem cell transplant. The receptor source for this set is a girl aged 2 to 10 with congenital amegakaryocytic thrombocytopenia, due to receive a stem cell transplant.

This clonotype was recorded many times. The CDR3 region is CSVEDRESSGRAGELFF. The CDR3 bases are TGCAGCGTTGAAGATCGGGAGTCTAGCGGGAGAGCCGGGGAGCTGTTTTTT. The J gene is TRBJ2-2, the V gene TRBV29-1; TRBD2 agrees at 10 bases. Germline lookup yields CDR1 SQVTM and CDR2 ANQGSEA. Germline trimming cut 0 bases from V and 6 bases from J; bases unmatched to any gene: 10. The CDR3 runs 17 residues.

This clonotype was observed a few times. This chain connects TRBV5-6 to TRBJ2-2; possibly TRBD2 for D (6 bases). Germline V lookup: CDR1 SGHDT, CDR2 YYEEEE. Trimming cost V 4 bases and J 6 bases, with 10 bases left between them. This CDR3 comprises 13 residues. CDR3 residues: CASSRDFPGELFF. The DNA for the CDR3 is TGTGCCAGCAGCCGGGACTTCCCCGGGGAGCTGTTTTTT.

This clonotype was counted at least ten times. The V and J genes are TRBV5-1 and TRBJ2-7; D may be TRBD2 (6 bases). Germline V gene sequence: CDR1 SGHRS, CDR2 YFSETQ. The length of the CDR3 is 14 residues. V lost 4 bases and J lost 2, with 13 bases in between. The CDR3 sequence: CASSPDYAPYEQYF. CDR3 coding DNA: TGCGCCAGCAGCCCGGACTATGCCCCCTACGAGCAGTACTTC.

This clonotype has at least ten counts. The chain employs TRBV29-1 and TRBJ2-5; 7 bases map to TRBD1. The junction had 3 bases not matched to a gene; V was cut back by 5 bases and J by 3 bases. The CDR3 runs to 12 residues. Germline CDR1 reads SQVTM; CDR2 reads ANQGSEA. CDR3 coding DNA: TGCAGCGTTTGGGACAGAGAAGAGACCCAGTACTTC. This encodes CSVWDREETQYF.

This chain uses TRBV20-1 with TRBJ2-3; D perhaps matches TRBD1 (5 bases). The CDR3 runs 13 residues. Germline V gives CDR1 DFQATT, CDR2 SNEGSKA (reference sequence). The V end lost 3 bases, the J end lost 6 bases, and 13 bases lay between the germline ends. The chain's CDR3 is CSASGRAIDTQYF. For the CDR3, the DNA is TGCAGTGCTAGTGGCAGGGCGATTGATACGCAGTATTTT.

This rearrangement joins TRBV12-3 or TRBV12-4 to TRBJ2-1; the match to TRBD2 covers 8 bases. The CDR3 contains 18 residues. Trimming took 6 bases from V and 4 from J; bases not matched to a gene: 17. CDR3 nucleotides: TGTGCCAGCAGGGCCGGGGGGGCGGGAGGTGGGCTTTACAATGAGCAGTTCTTC. Translation: CASRAGGAGGGLYNEQFF.

There are a few counts of this clonotype. V gene TRBV20-1 combines with J gene TRBJ2-2; 9 bases map to TRBD2. CDR1 and CDR2 (germline): DFQATT, SNEGSKA (reference sequence). Losses at the gene ends were 3 bases for V and 4 bases for J; bases not matched to a gene: 9. The CDR3 extends over 16 amino acids. The CDR3 region is CSARSGREGRTGELFF. CDR3 coding DNA: TGCAGTGCTAGGAGCGGGCGGGAGGGCCGCACCGGGGAGCTGTTTTTT.

This clonotype was seen at least ten times. At one boundary the junction diverges from the germline segment, which might be a read error. This chain connects TRBV10-3 to TRBJ1-6; D ambiguous. The CDR3 covers 13 residues. Germline V gives CDR1 ENHRY, CDR2 SYGVKD. The CDR3 sequence: CAITEGGNSPLHF. The CDR3 nucleotides read TGTGCCATCACTGAGGGAGGTAATTCACCCCTCCACTTT.

This clonotype has ten or more counts. The chain is built from TRBV20-1 and TRBJ2-7; D unresolved. Deletions cut 2 bases from V and 2 bases from J, with 13 bases between. The CDR3 has 14 amino acids. Germline V gene lookup returns CDR1 DFQATT and CDR2 SNEGSKA (reference sequence). In DNA, the CDR3 is TGCAGTGCTAGACCCGCAGGATCCACCTACGAGCAGTACTTC. It translates to CSARPAGSTYEQYF.

This chain's CDR3 is CASSDSRALGGNEQFF. The DNA for the CDR3 is TGTGCCAGCAGTGACTCTAGGGCCTTGGGGGGGAATGAGCAGTTCTTC. The chain employs TRBV6-4 and TRBJ2-1, with 7 bases matching TRBD2. Germline V gives CDR1 MRHNA, CDR2 SNTAGT. This CDR3 region has 16 residues. The V segment lost 0 bases and the J segment 7 bases; nucleotides outside the gene matches: 9.

This clonotype showed up many times. This chain joins TRBV20-1 and TRBJ2-7; 7 nucleotides agree with TRBD2. CDR1 is DFQATT, CDR2 SNEGSKA, per germline (reference sequence). The CDR3 sequence is 17 residues long. With V trimmed by 0 bases and J by 3 bases, 14 bases remained unmatched. DNA of the CDR3: TGCAGTGCTAGAGATCAATTGAGCGGGACCAAAAACTACGAGCAGTACTTC. It encodes CSARDQLSGTKNYEQYF.

The chain is built from TRBV25-1 and TRBJ2-1; tentatively, D is TRBD1 (8 bases). The CDR3 has 13 amino acids. Germline CDR1 MGHDK, CDR2 SYGVNS. Deletions cut 8 bases from V and 6 bases from J, with 14 bases between. The CDR3 is CASGQGGGNEQFF. In nucleotides, the CDR3 is TGTGCCAGCGGACAGGGAGGGGGCAATGAGCAGTTCTTC.

V is TRBV4-1 and J is TRBJ2-1; 8 bases match TRBD2. V shed 1 base, J shed 8 bases, and the junction held 4 bases outside the gene matches. CDR1 and CDR2 from the germline V gene are MGHRA and YSYEKL. CDR3 length: 14 amino acids. CDR3 DNA sequence: TGCGCCAGCAGCCAAGTTTCGGGGGGGTATGAGCAGTTCTTC. Encoded protein: CASSQVSGGYEQFF.

The V call is TRBV12-3 or TRBV12-4, the J call TRBJ2-7; 9 bases agree with TRBD1. V lost 3 bases and J lost 3; bases outside the gene matches: 6. CDR3 length: 15 residues. The CDR3 sequence: CASSFGQGTYYEQYF. In nucleotides, the CDR3 is TGTGCCAGCAGTTTCGGACAGGGGACTTACTACGAGCAGTACTTC.

The genes are TRBV6-5 and TRBJ1-1, with 7 bases lining up with TRBD1. Germline V gives CDR1 MNHEY, CDR2 SVGAGI. The CDR3 has 14 amino acids. With V trimmed by 4 bases and J by 7 bases, 9 bases remained unmatched. The chain's CDR3 is CASSFPGTAHEAFF. CDR3 coding DNA: TGTGCCAGCAGTTTTCCCGGGACAGCCCATGAAGCTTTCTTT.